The 24 T cell receptor beta chains given below trace back to one sample, sequenced in a study of graft-versus-host responses after intestinal transplantation. Antigens of these TCRs are unknown. Only in-frame clones appear in the TCRdb table, and some are missing; sequencing was by immunoSEQ multiplex PCR. The sample records about 90,000 clones, around 90% being singletons. This material consisted of unstimulated CD8+ T cells sorted from spleen or lymph node cells, taken before intestinal transplant. Receptors were obtained from a human donor who received an intestinal transplant.

The genes are TRBV29-1 and TRBJ2-1, with a weak D call TRBD1 (6 bases). The CDR3 runs to 11 residues. Germline V CDR1 and CDR2: SQVTM, ANQGSEA. V lost 7 bases to trimming and J lost 9 bases, with 13 bases between them. CDR3 nucleotide sequence: TGCAGCGGTACGACAGGAACTGAGCAGTTCTTC. It specifies CSGTTGTEQFF.

The V call is TRBV9, the J call TRBJ2-3; TRBD1 matches at 8 bases. There are 14 residues in the CDR3. The junction had 2 bases not matched to a gene; V was cut back by 3 bases and J by 2 bases. The germline V gene encodes CDR1 SGDLS and CDR2 YYNGEE. The CDR3 coding sequence is TGTGCCAGCAGCGGGGGACAGGACACAGATACGCAGTATTTT. This gives the protein CASSGGQDTDTQYF.

This clone appeared a single time. This rearrangement joins TRBV10-2 to TRBJ2-5, with D tentatively TRBD2 (5 bases). V shed 1 base and J shed 5 bases, with 14 bases lying between them. Germline V gene sequence: CDR1 WSHSY, CDR2 SAAADI. The CDR3 is 15 amino acids. CDR3 region: CASSEFSGNAETQYF. CDR3 bases: TGCGCCAGCAGTGAGTTCAGCGGTAACGCGGAGACCCAGTACTTC.

There are a few counts of this clone. The rearrangement uses TRBV30 and TRBJ1-2; TRBD1 might be the D (6 bases). This CDR3 region has 13 residues. In germline, CDR1 is GTSNPN, CDR2 SVGIG (reference sequence). Trimming took off 0 bases at V and 3 bases at J, with 8 bases between the two ends. CDR3 region: CAWSVGGDYGYTF. For the CDR3, the DNA is TGTGCCTGGAGTGTAGGGGGTGACTATGGCTACACCTTC.

J is TRBJ2-1 and V is TRBV7-2; TRBD2 aligns across 9 bases. J was trimmed by 9 bases and V by 2 bases; bases with no gene match: 8. This CDR3 spans 15 amino acids. Germline CDR1 reads SGHTA; CDR2 reads FQGNSA. CDR3 coding DNA: TGTGCCAGCAGCTTAAGGGCGGGGGGGCAGGGTGAGCAGTTCTTC. Protein sequence: CASSLRAGGQGEQFF.

The chain recombines TRBV2 with TRBJ2-1, with 8 positions matching TRBD2. CDR1 and CDR2 from the germline V gene are SNHLY and FYNNEI. The CDR3 totals 15 residues. The V and J ends lost 7 bases and 7 bases, in that order; junction bases with no gene match: 12. CDR3 nucleotide sequence: TGTGCCAGCATGATGCGGGGGGCCCTATGGAATGAGCAGTTCTTC. This gives the protein CASMMRGALWNEQFF.

The chain couples TRBV6-5 to TRBJ2-7; 8 nucleotides align to TRBD2. Germline V gene sequence: CDR1 MNHEY, CDR2 SVGAGI. The CDR3 is 16 residues long. V lost 0 bases to trimming and J lost 3 bases; unmatched junction nucleotides: 7. CDR3 in DNA: TGTGCCAGCAGTTACTCGCCGGGACTAGTGGGCTACGAGCAGTACTTC. It translates to CASSYSPGLVGYEQYF.

This clone was recorded once. This chain uses TRBV15 with TRBJ1-2; no reliable D call. Germline values: CDR1 LNHNV, CDR2 YYDKDF (reference sequence). CDR3 size: 16 residues. V lost 0 bases and J 4 bases, leaving 15 bases between the germline ends. CDR3 nucleotides: TGTGCCACCAGCAGAGACCTGGGCACGGCCCTCTATGGCTACACCTTC. It translates to CATSRDLGTALYGYTF.

The chain combines TRBV2 with TRBJ1-1; D unclear. Germline values: CDR1 SNHLY, CDR2 FYNNEI. Trimming stripped 5 bases from V and 6 bases from J, with 13 bases between. The CDR3 consists of 13 residues. The CDR3 nucleotides are TGTGCCAGCAGTCAGGTTTCTACCGCTGAAGCTTTCTTT. This codes for CASSQVSTAEAFF.

The chain is built from TRBV11-2 and TRBJ1-2, with 9 bases aligning to TRBD1. The J segment lost 8 bases and the V segment lost 0 bases, leaving 4 bases of the junction unmatched. Germline lookup yields CDR1 SGHAT and CDR2 FQNNGV. The CDR3 contains 14 residues. CDR3 in DNA: TGTGCCAGCAGCTTAGAACAGGGGGCGAAGGGCTACACCTTC. Amino acids: CASSLEQGAKGYTF.

The rearrangement joins TRBV9 to TRBJ1-2, with D maybe TRBD1 (6 bases). V was shortened by 3 bases and J by 0 bases, with 9 bases between the two germline ends. In germline, CDR1 is SGDLS, CDR2 YYNGEE. The CDR3 extends over 14 amino acids. The CDR3 reads CASSAGTTNYGYTF. The CDR3 region has the DNA TGTGCCAGCAGCGCCGGGACAACTAACTATGGCTACACCTTC.

This chain connects TRBV7-6 to TRBJ2-6; D gene ambiguous. Germline V gene data show CDR1 as SGHVS and CDR2 as FNYEAQ. Trimming stripped 5 bases from V and 4 bases from J, with 6 bases between. CDR3 length: 13 amino acids. This CDR3 reads CASSPVGANVLTF. The DNA of the CDR3 is TGTGCCAGCAGCCCAGTGGGGGCCAACGTCCTGACTTTC.

CDR3 region: CASGLGGAGTEAFF. CDR3 sequence (DNA): TGTGCCAGCGGCCTGGGGGGTGCAGGCACTGAAGCTTTCTTT. The chain links TRBV6-1 to TRBJ1-1; tentative D call: TRBD1 (5 bases). CDR1 is MNHNS and CDR2 is SASEGT in the germline V gene. The germline V and J ends were trimmed by 8 bases and 4 bases, with 17 bases remaining between them. There are 14 residues in the CDR3.

The CDR3 reads CASSQEKRTGNTIYF. The CDR3 DNA sequence: TGCGCCAGCAGCCAAGAGAAGAGGACAGGAAACACCATATATTTT. This chain links TRBV4-1 with TRBJ1-3; D is possibly TRBD1 (5 bases). The CDR3 consists of 15 residues. The germline CDR1 and CDR2 sequences are MGHRA and YSYEKL. The germline V and J ends were trimmed by 0 bases and 4 bases, with 10 bases remaining between them.

The V and J genes are TRBV7-9 and TRBJ2-1; no clear D gene. V lost 3 bases and J lost 7, with 4 bases in between. The CDR3 length is 11 residues. The germline gives CDR1 SEHNR, CDR2 FQNEAQ (reference sequence). CDR3: CASSFSNEQFF. CDR3 sequence (DNA): TGTGCCAGCAGCTTCAGTAATGAGCAGTTCTTC.

This chain links TRBV5-6 with TRBJ1-1; D may be TRBD1 (6 bases). This CDR3 contains 16 residues. V was clipped by 1 base and J by 5 bases, with 18 bases between them. In germline, CDR1 is SGHDT, CDR2 YYEEEE. Written as DNA, the CDR3 is TGTGCCAGCAGCTTGTTCCCGACAGGACGAGGGACTGAAGCTTTCTTT. This encodes CASSLFPTGRGTEAFF.

The CDR3: CASSYPGGEQYF. The CDR3, as DNA: TGTGCCAGCAGCTACCCGGGAGGCGAGCAGTACTTC. This chain joins TRBV7-9 and TRBJ2-7, with 7 bases aligning to TRBD2. This CDR3 contains 12 residues. Germline CDR1 is SEHNR and CDR2 is FQNEAQ (reference sequence). Losses at the gene ends were 4 bases for V and 6 bases for J; bases not matched to a gene: 3.

This clone was recorded only once. The gene calls are TRBV2 and TRBJ2-5; D is possibly TRBD2 (5 bases). The CDR3 runs to 16 residues. The germline V gene encodes CDR1 SNHLY and CDR2 FYNNEI. V was shortened by 6 bases and J by 2 bases, with 19 bases between the two germline ends. CDR3 amino acids: CASRAPTRGSQETQYF. The CDR3 nucleotides read TGTGCCAGCAGGGCTCCAACCAGAGGGTCTCAAGAGACCCAGTACTTC.

The chain recombines TRBV5-4 with TRBJ2-7; 11 bases are shared with TRBD2. The trim removed 3 bases at V and 6 bases at J, leaving 8 bases unmatched. Germline values: CDR1 SGHNT, CDR2 YYREEE (reference sequence). This CDR3 contains 15 residues. CDR3 nucleotide sequence: TGTGCCAGCAGCTACATAGCGGGAGGGCGGTCCGAGCAGTACTTC. Translation: CASSYIAGGRSEQYF.

The chain links TRBV19 to TRBJ1-5; D might be TRBD1 (5 bases). Trimming shortened V by 7 bases and J by 5 bases, and 15 bases separated the two germline ends. The CDR3 covers 14 residues. Germline V CDR1 and CDR2: LNHDA, SQIVND (reference sequence). CDR3 bases: TGTGCCAGTAACTTAGTGGGGGGAGATCAGCCCCAGCATTTT. Its translation is CASNLVGGDQPQHF. Based on the CDR3 plus reference TRBV19 and TRBJ1-5, the full variable domain is DGGITQSPKYLFRKEGQNVTLSCEQNLNHDAMYWYRQDPGQGLRLIYYSQIVNDFQKGDIAEGYSVSREKKESFPLTVTSAQKNPTAFYLCASNLVGGDQPQHFGDGTRLSIL.

The DNA for the CDR3 is TGTGCCAGCAGTTTATCACACGGGAACTATGGCTACACCTTC. This gives the protein CASSLSHGNYGYTF. The rearrangement uses TRBV27 and TRBJ1-2; D remains unclear. Germline-derived CDR1 and CDR2 are MNHEY and SMNVEV (reference sequence). The CDR3 length is 14 residues. Trimming removed 0 bases at V and 2 bases at J, with 7 bases between.

V and J are TRBV4-1 and TRBJ1-5; D might be TRBD1 (5 bases). This CDR3 is 16 amino acids long. V was pared by 4 bases and J by 3 bases, with 16 bases between. Germline CDR1 and CDR2: MGHRA and YSYEKL. The CDR3 region is CASSPHPGSHNQPQHF. The CDR3, as DNA: TGCGCCAGCAGCCCTCACCCAGGGTCCCACAATCAGCCCCAGCATTTT.

The CDR3 loop reads CASSGTGGRETQYF. As DNA, the CDR3 is TGCGCCAGCAGTGGGACAGGGGGTCGGGAGACCCAGTACTTC. V usage is TRBV10-2 and J usage is TRBJ2-5; 10 bases line up with TRBD1. Per the germline V gene, CDR1 is WSHSY and CDR2 is SAAADI. This CDR3 contains 14 residues. The trim removed 4 bases at V and 5 bases at J, leaving 4 bases unmatched.

This chain connects TRBV5-6 to TRBJ2-1; 7 nucleotides align to TRBD1. Germline V gene lookup returns CDR1 SGHDT and CDR2 YYEEEE. CDR3 length equals 16 residues. V lost 10 bases and J lost 7; bases outside the gene matches: 20. CDR3 sequence (DNA): TGTGCCGTCTATACGAGGACAGGCTCGTTGAGTAATGAGCAGTTCTTC. This codes for CAVYTRTGSLSNEQFF.